This record looks at one T cell receptor (beta chain) sequence and its context. Its antigen is unidentified. This entry belongs to a study of T cell repertoires in cytomegalovirus infection. Study background: Indicated by public TCR beta signatures were CMV infection and matching HLA type.

Trimming left V 2 bases short and J 4 bases short, with 11 bases between. The CDR3 length is 14 residues. The germline V gene has CDR1 MNHEY and CDR2 SVGAGI. Notes on the study in general: HLA-C-restricted CMV-specific TCR beta clonotypes were dominant in the ex vivo response.

From the reads, TCRdb called clonotypes with MiXCR, one entry per CDR3 protein. The sample has about 180,000 distinct CDR3 sequences, about 20% seen once. Sequences were derived from CD8+ T cells from cultured PBMCs, sampled from culture after CMV antigen stimulation. The rearrangement joins TRBV6-5 to TRBJ1-1, with D possibly matching TRBD1 (5 bases). The clonotype was recovered from a human donor in good health (CMV status not recorded). Some clones in this sample may be carry-over from other donors' samples. This chain's CDR3 is CASSYAGGSTEAFF. CDR3 nucleotides: TGTGCCAGCAGTTACGCGGGGGGGAGCACTGAAGCTTTCTTT.